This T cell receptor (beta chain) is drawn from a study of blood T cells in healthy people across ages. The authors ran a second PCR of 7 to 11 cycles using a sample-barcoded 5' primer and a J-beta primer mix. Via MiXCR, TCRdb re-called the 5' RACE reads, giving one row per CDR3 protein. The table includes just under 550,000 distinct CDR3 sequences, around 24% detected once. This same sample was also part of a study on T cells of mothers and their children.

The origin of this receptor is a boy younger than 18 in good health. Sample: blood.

DNA of the CDR3: TGCGCCAGCAGCCAAGAGGCTAGCGGGAGACGTACCGGGGAGCTGTTTTTT. Amino acids: CASSQEASGRRTGELFF. This rearrangement joins TRBV4-3 to TRBJ2-2; the match to TRBD2 covers 10 bases. The germline CDR1 and CDR2 sequences are LGHNA and YSLEER. This CDR3 spans 17 amino acids. With 0 bases clipped from V and 5 bases from J, the junction kept 6 bases outside the gene matches.